This is a list of T cell receptor beta chains from one sample in a study of beta chain features in type 1 diabetes. Using immunoSEQ multiplex PCR, the repertoire was profiled, and TCRdb retains in-frame clones only, with some absent. The sample has hundreds of thousands of clones, approximately 28% seen once; the top ten hold roughly 0.06%. The material sequenced was naive CD4+ T cells from blood. The receptors derive from a man younger than 35 in good health. Each CDR3 is given without its conserved first and last residue. The D gene is left open where the match is weak. Clone size is not always given. Where it is, it says once, few, many or a class for expanded clones.

j_call: TRBJ2-6; clone_size: few; v_call: TRBV9; d_call: -; cdr3_aa: ASSIGFPGANVLT
j_call: TRBJ2-1; clone_size: few; v_call: TRBV9; d_call: TRBD2; cdr3_aa: ASSGPGGPSYNEQF
j_call: TRBJ2-4; clone_size: few; v_call: TRBV7-9; d_call: -; cdr3_aa: ASSSILAKNIQY
j_call: TRBJ2-5; clone_size: few; v_call: TRBV23-1; d_call: -; cdr3_aa: ASTPGPRVETQY
j_call: TRBJ1-1; clone_size: -; v_call: TRBV14; d_call: -; cdr3_aa: ASSLLGGGTEAF
j_call: TRBJ2-1; clone_size: -; v_call: TRBV10-3; d_call: TRBD2; cdr3_aa: AISETGGTRNEQF
j_call: TRBJ2-1; clone_size: -; v_call: TRBV7-9; d_call: -; cdr3_aa: ASSSLYNEQF
j_call: TRBJ2-7; clone_size: -; v_call: TRBV7-2; d_call: TRBD2; cdr3_aa: ASTPASPSGSSYEQY
j_call: TRBJ2-7; clone_size: -; v_call: TRBV29-1; d_call: -; cdr3_aa: SVGGLGTHEQY
j_call: TRBJ2-3; clone_size: -; v_call: TRBV5-4; d_call: TRBD1; cdr3_aa: ASSLPGQGGEY
j_call: TRBJ2-1; clone_size: -; v_call: TRBV7-2; d_call: -; cdr3_aa: ASRLQGLSDEQF
j_call: TRBJ2-7; clone_size: once; v_call: TRBV7-8; d_call: -; cdr3_aa: ASSLVGRNTYEQY
j_call: TRBJ2-3; clone_size: few; v_call: TRBV7-2; d_call: TRBD2; cdr3_aa: ASSLARLAGPTDTQY
j_call: TRBJ2-1; clone_size: -; v_call: TRBV30; d_call: TRBD2; cdr3_aa: AWKPTSGLGEQF
j_call: TRBJ2-1; clone_size: few; v_call: TRBV7-2; d_call: -; cdr3_aa: ASSHTTAEAGYEQF
j_call: TRBJ1-2; clone_size: -; v_call: TRBV14; d_call: -; cdr3_aa: ASSQASRSYYGYT
j_call: TRBJ2-7; clone_size: few; v_call: TRBV5-1; d_call: TRBD1; cdr3_aa: ASSSGTVAYEQY
j_call: TRBJ1-1; clone_size: -; v_call: TRBV7-2; d_call: -; cdr3_aa: ASSLRRNTEAF
j_call: TRBJ2-7; clone_size: few; v_call: TRBV7-2; d_call: -; cdr3_aa: ASSFSPFYEQY
j_call: TRBJ2-3; clone_size: -; v_call: TRBV2; d_call: TRBD1; cdr3_aa: ASGDRSSSTDTQY